The entry below describes one TCR beta chain. This sample stems from a study of blood T cell repertoires in COVID-19. The overall study: Acute and convalescent COVID-19 samples came from the United States, Italy and Spain. T cells, B-cell-depleted T cells, or PBMCs supplied cDNA or gDNA.

This CDR3 has 14 amino acids. The germline V and J ends were trimmed by 3 bases and 5 bases, with 13 bases remaining between them. In germline, CDR1 is LGHDT, CDR2 YNNKEL (reference sequence). Cohort 3 donors were reported recovered after two negative PCRs, clearance, or symptom resolution. Produced via immunoSEQ multiplex PCR; TCRdb's table is partial and in-frame only. Of approximately 320,000 clones in the sample, roughly 90% were seen once. This chain links TRBV3-1 (or the pseudogene TRBV3-2) with TRBJ1-1; D might be TRBD1 (6 bases). The sequence was collected from a man aged 55-75 years who had recovered from COVID-19. The sequencing input was PBMCs or T cells enriched from blood (not recorded which). The CDR3 region is CASSQRTEYTEAFF. The DNA for the CDR3 is TGTGCCAGCAGCCAGCGGACAGAATATACTGAAGCTTTCTTT.